Below, one T cell receptor (beta chain) is given with its context. Its antigen has not been determined. Base qualities were left out, and no much larger clone turns up one base away. The sample comes from a study of cytomegalovirus exposure and HLA in healthy donors (dated by TCRdb to 2016 to 2017). Notes on the research overall: An earlier analysis of several hundred of the donors reported 276 Gb of sequence data and 95 million to 140 million unique TCR beta sequences obtained from around 190 million T cells. Roughly 300 gigabases of sequencing data and approximately 85 million unique TCR sequences were included in an early release covering 550 to 650 HLA-typed donors. Among the approximately 430 genotyped donors, approximately 77% belonged to the genetic ancestry cluster associated with self-reported Caucasian donors. The study was designed to test whether signatures of past pathogen exposure could be identified by cataloging public T cell receptors. The T cell repertoires of under 750 subjects were profiled by immunosequencing and related to cytomegalovirus serostatus. Along with the approximately 700-subject first cohort, a separate validation cohort of over 90 different subjects was used. High-throughput TCR immunosequencing, statistical association of individual TCRs with disease status, and machine learning were combined to predict cytomegalovirus infection status. A later analysis re-analyzed previously published TCR beta repertoires from 650 to 800 donors and added high-resolution HLA genotyping to study TCR occurrence patterns. Rather than drawing on any new phenotypic data, the later analysis identified candidate immune exposures from TCR beta sequences and the way those sequences occurred across donors. In an earlier analysis of 587 of the donors, high-throughput TCR beta sequencing was used to judge whether each TCR beta V gene segment behaved as functional or pseudogenic. Donor age, sex, ethnicity and CMV serostatus were collected together with the repertoire data. A later genetic analysis used genome-wide SNP genotypes for about three fifths of the 666 donors, treating that subset as a discovery cohort. All discovery cohort repertoires had been generated on a single sequencing platform. Class I and class II HLA loci were covered by the typing at four-digit resolution. Typing coverage differed by locus: A, B, C, DRB1 and DQB1 were typed in about 629-640 donors, DQA1 in 500 to 550, DPA1 in some 600, and DPB1 in 400 to 480. Because of strong linkage in the cohort, roughly 5 DR-DQ haplotypes were treated as single units for association and clustering. On average, around 240,000 unique TCR beta nucleotide sequences were sequenced per donor among some 430 genotyped donors of the cohort, with approximately 18% of those sequences being non-productive. General conclusions and limits of the study: Immune exposure information for the cohort was limited to CMV serostatus. Only TCR beta chains were sequenced in this cohort, and the absence of alpha or paired-chain data limited detectable features. Around 16 rarely observed V segments, including chromosome 9 orphons, were excluded from the earlier analysis of approximately 500 of the donors because counts were too low. The sequencing pipeline was judged likely to have produced a cluster of highly shared sequence variants as a technical artifact. Three of the identified cytomegalovirus-associated TCR beta chains were confirmed in vitro to be specific for cytomegalovirus antigens. When HLA alleles, especially DR and DQ, strongly co-occurred, attributing TCR associations to individual alleles was difficult. In a later analysis, several top co-occurrence clusters were reported to appear linked to parvovirus B19, influenza, CMV and Epstein-Barr virus. The classifier was reported to diagnose cytomegalovirus status with high specificity and sensitivity in both the original and validation cohorts. According to the authors, the approach could potentially be generalized to other disease states and immunological phenotypes. Compared with equally common non-associated chains, HLA-associated TCR beta chains in a later analysis were more clonally expanded and had lower generation probabilities. Some IMGT-functional V segments, including TRBV6-2 and TRBV6-3, could not be distinguished by the 87-base-pair reads and were therefore excluded. Linkage disequilibrium might explain the correlated functional status among segregating V segments, but an unknown experimental factor could not be ruled out. According to a later analysis, TCR association rates differed among HLA loci, with DRB1 alleles showing the most associated TCRs and HLA-C alleles showing the fewest. Sequencing depth was assumed to be roughly uniform across donors in the presence/absence analyses, though that assumption may not hold. In a later genetic analysis, fewer N-insertions in productive TCRs were reported among donors in an Asian-associated ancestry cluster than the approximately 670-donor mean. An association between a missense DCLRE1C variant and V-gene and J-gene trimming of TCR beta chains was found in a later genetic analysis and replicated in an independent cohort. A total of about 150 TCR beta chains were listed by the study as associated with cytomegalovirus. Across donors, most TCR sequences were observed very rarely, whereas some public TCRs were present in many individuals. Because some donors lacked HLA typing at each locus, the association tests relied only on the typed subset. A later analysis associated 17,000 or so TCR beta sequences with specific HLA alleles at a false discovery rate of 0.05. In an earlier analysis of 450 to 750 of the donors, most TCR beta V segments appeared in productive rearrangements about 87% or about 30% of the time, broadly matching IMGT annotations. A further reported finding was that TCR beta sequences accurately predicted the HLA-A and HLA-B alleles for most subjects in the first cohort. According to a later analysis, most CMV-associated TCR beta chains appeared to be HLA-restricted, and the HLA associations seemed to be driven largely by CMV exposure.

The cohort was made up of approximately 700 healthy bone marrow donors. At the time of sampling, every cohort member was nominally healthy, though immune exposures that went unrecorded were likely present. The donor tested CMV seropositive and was one of the 289 seropositive cohort members. A peripheral blood sample was provided by each donor, and peripheral blood mononuclear cells were used for TCR beta sequencing. The Qiagen DNeasy Blood Extraction Kit was used to extract genomic DNA from the blood cell samples. The library was prepared using the immunoSEQ multiplex PCR assay. For the multiplex PCR, a mixture combining 60 forward primers for TCR Vbeta segments and 13 reverse primers for TCR Jbeta segments was used. A multiplex PCR assay on genomic DNA amplified the CDR3 region of rearranged TCR beta genes. Amplified TCR beta libraries were sequenced as 87-base-pair reads on the Illumina HiSeq System. On the authors' methods: A later analysis tallied roughly 80 million unique TCR beta chains across the 650 to 750 repertoires, and about 12 million of those chains were shared by two or more donors. To remove PCR and sequencing errors, raw reads were error-corrected and collapsed into unique sequences using a nearest-neighbor algorithm that merged closely related sequences. To assign V, D and J gene segments, CDR3 sequences were aligned to IMGT reference sequences. Each retained sequence needed at least a six-nucleotide match to both a V gene segment and a J gene segment. Rearrangements were classified as productive when the CDR3 lacked stop codons and remained in frame with V and J, and all other rearrangements were classified as non-productive. CDR3 was defined according to IMGT convention as the region running from the second conserved V-encoded cysteine to the conserved J-encoded phenylalanine. The earlier analysis of roughly 590 of the donors excluded sequences that lacked an unambiguous match to a single V gene segment. In an earlier analysis of approximately 590 of the donors, V segments were called functional above 56.7% productive rearrangements and were called segregating when the between-donor standard deviation exceeded 5%. A statistical classification framework was built to diagnose cytomegalovirus status from the catalog of TCR beta chain sequences. In a later analysis, TCR nucleotide sequences were compared against IMGT/GENE-DB human TR gene sequences so that V and J genes could be assigned. Using the TCRdist pipeline, a later analysis assigned CDR3 sequences along with most-parsimonious VDJ recombination scenarios. A later analysis defined each TCR beta chain by its CDR3 amino acid sequence plus V-gene family, and excluded reads lacking a unique V-gene family. To address suspected cross-contamination and a sequencing artifact, a later analysis removed around 590 highly shared, low-generation-probability nucleotide sequences. In a later analysis, a clonal expansion index for each public chain was calculated from normalized within-repertoire ranks of inferred template counts. A later analysis computed generation probabilities with a VDJ recombination model fitted to out-of-frame rearrangements, and checked the results against IGoR. A later analysis scored TCR-TCR, TCR-HLA and TCR-CMV co-occurrence with hypergeometric tests, applying a repertoire-size bias correction to TCR pairs. False discovery rates were estimated in a later analysis by permuting HLA or CMV assignments 20 times. In a later analysis, co-occurring TCRs were grouped with DBSCAN, and TCRdist sequence similarity was added when clustering was performed within HLA-allele-positive subsets. Repertoires with fewer than 30,000 or more than 120,000 public chains were left out of co-occurrence clustering, as were about five repertoires with anomalous nucleotide sharing. Held by TCRdb, this immuneACCESS table contains in-frame sequences only and omits some clones. Under half of the omission traces to an unresolved V gene where checked; the cause of the rest is unknown. V and J calls and clone size are copied from that table; D and trimming were computed from the DNA. The sample records about 180,000 clones, 75% to 85% of which are singletons. The ten largest clones take up under 3% of the sample.

V drops 0 bases and J drops 2 bases, leaving 5 bases in between. The germline V gene (reference sequence) sets CDR1 to MNHNY and CDR2 to SVGAGI. The CDR3 covers 15 residues, taking in both the cysteine and the phenylalanine. This entry keeps only the CDR3 DNA: 45 bases, framed from base 1. The receptor was isolated from a woman in her 30s in good health and CMV-seropositive. The sequence joins TRBV6-6 to TRBJ1-6, with the D gene not confidently named. What was sequenced was PBMCs. The CDR3 sequence is CASSYSGAYNSPLHF. The DNA sequence is as follows: TGTGCCAGCAGTTACTCGGGCGCCTATAATTCACCCCTCCACTTT.